This passage covers 9 T cell receptor beta chains from one sample sequenced in a study of blood T cell repertoires in COVID-19. Clones were sequenced by immunoSEQ multiplex PCR, and TCRdb holds only the in-frame ones, with some missing. The repertoire holds approximately 150,000 clones, with 65% to 85% as singletons. Material: PBMCs or T cells enriched from blood (not recorded which). These receptors all come from a woman between 35 and 50 years old with acute COVID-19.

The CDR3 is CASSLGLAGPPDTQYF. Here the CDR3 DNA reads TGTGCCAGCAGTTTGGGGCTAGCGGGACCCCCAGATACGCAGTATTTT. This rearrangement joins TRBV6-5 to TRBJ2-3, with 9 bases that match TRBD2. V lost 4 bases and J lost 4; bases outside the gene matches: 9. The CDR3 contains 16 residues. Germline CDR1 is MNHEY and CDR2 is SVGAGI.

This clone was seen just once. The chain uses TRBV13 and TRBJ1-3; D might be TRBD1 (5 bases). CDR3 length: 14 amino acids. Germline V gene lookup returns CDR1 PRHDT and CDR2 FYEKMQ (reference sequence). V lost 8 bases, J lost 0 bases, and 11 bases lay in between. In DNA form, the CDR3 reads TGTGCCAGCGGAGACAGATCCTCTGGAAACACCATATATTTT. It is translated as CASGDRSSGNTIYF.

The gene calls are TRBV19 and TRBJ1-6; D is unresolved. The germline CDR1 and CDR2 sequences are LNHDA and SQIVND (reference sequence). The V gene lost 7 bases and the J gene lost 8 bases, with 18 bases spanning the gap. The CDR3 is 15 amino acids. CDR3 bases: TGTGCCAGTACCCTCAGCCATCCCCAGGATTCACCCCTCCACTTT. The encoded protein is CASTLSHPQDSPLHF.

V and J are TRBV2 and TRBJ2-3, with 13 positions matching TRBD2. V lost 8 bases and J lost 5; bases outside the gene matches: 10. This CDR3 contains 16 residues. Per the germline V gene, CDR1 is SNHLY and CDR2 is FYNNEI. The CDR3 region has the DNA TGTGCCAGCGGGCGTTTGACTAGCGGGAGGCGAGATACGCAGTATTTT. It yields the protein CASGRLTSGRRDTQYF.

This chain links TRBV6-4 with TRBJ1-1; a weak D match, TRBD1 (6 bases). CDR1 and CDR2 (germline): MRHNA, SNTAGT. The CDR3 sequence is 17 residues long. V was shortened by 7 bases and J by 1 base, with 22 bases between the two germline ends. As DNA, the CDR3 is TGTGCCAGCACCAAAAGCCAGGACAGCCCCAAGAACACTGAAGCTTTCTTT. Its protein is CASTKSQDSPKNTEAFF.

The chain has TRBV2 and TRBJ2-1; 8 bases are shared with TRBD2. This CDR3 spans 17 amino acids. The germline gives CDR1 SNHLY, CDR2 FYNNEI. V shed 0 bases and J 9 bases; nucleotides not matched to a gene: 13. The CDR3: CASSEAGSGKGWAEQFF. The CDR3 DNA follows: TGTGCCAGCAGTGAAGCGGGTAGCGGGAAGGGGTGGGCTGAGCAGTTCTTC.

The V and J genes are TRBV30 and TRBJ2-1, with TRBD2 identical over 11 bases. CDR1 is GTSNPN, CDR2 SVGIG, per germline (reference sequence). CDR3 size: 14 residues. The ends lost 7 bases at V and 4 bases at J; junction bases unmatched: 6. The CDR3 region is CASTTSGAYNEQFF. CDR3 DNA: TGTGCCTCCACGACTAGCGGGGCTTACAATGAGCAGTTCTTC.

This chain joins TRBV12-3 or TRBV12-4 and TRBJ2-5, with D uncertain. CDR3 size: 12 residues. V was shortened by 7 bases and J by 6 bases, with 12 bases between the two germline ends. DNA of the CDR3: TGTGCCAGCACCCAGTTGTTGCAGACCCAGTACTTC. Translation gives CASTQLLQTQYF.

This clone was detected only a few times. The CDR3 sequence is CASSPGQALGEKLFF. The CDR3 DNA reads as TGCGCCAGCAGCCCCGGACAAGCCCTAGGAGAAAAACTGTTTTTT. The V gene is TRBV4-1, the J gene TRBJ1-4, with a possible D match to TRBD1 (5 bases). Germline V gives CDR1 MGHRA, CDR2 YSYEKL. This CDR3 comprises 15 residues. V was shortened by 4 bases and J by 8 bases, with 17 bases between the two germline ends.